Described below is a single T cell receptor (beta chain) sequence and its context. Its antigen is unknown. These data are taken from a study of cytomegalovirus exposure and HLA in healthy donors. Germline assignment: CDR1 MDHEN and CDR2 SYDVKM. This CDR3 spans 13 amino acids. J was trimmed by 5 bases and V by 5 bases; bases with no gene match: 5. Study-wide findings and caveats: In vitro assays verified that a few CMV-associated chains recognized CMV antigens specifically. Trimming of TCR beta V- and J-genes showed a link, identified in a later analysis, to a missense DCLRE1C variant. Despite most TCR sequences being rare, some public TCRs occurred in many donors.

With 60 Vbeta and 13 Jbeta primers, the PCR was carried out. TCRdb's table, derived via immunoSEQ multiplex PCR, lists solely in-frame clones and lacks some. The data show about 130,000 clones, more than 80% seen once. This receptor was identified in a young man in good health and CMV-seropositive. The J gene is TRBJ2-5, the V gene TRBV28, with 7 bases identical to TRBD1. Sequenced material: PBMCs. The CDR3 protein is CASSITGEETQYF. The CDR3 DNA follows: TGTGCCAGCAGTATAACAGGGGAGGAGACCCAGTACTTC.